At least ten counts were recorded for the clone carrying this TCR beta chain. What it binds is unknown. With 0 bases removed from V and 0 bases from J, the gap between germline ends came to 8 bases. Germline CDR1 SNHLY, CDR2 FYNNEI. The CDR3 has 15 amino acids. Until they underwent thyroid surgery, no patient had received any treatment. Study processing details: Building a distant-metastasis classifier for papillary thyroid cancer drew on CDR3 differences across clinicopathological groups. TCRdb redid the clone calls on the PCR reads using MiXCR. The V and J calls here are based on TCRdb, not the publication. The table includes nearly 35,000 clones, approximately 15% detected once. These data originate in a study of metastatic and nonmetastatic thyroid tumors. Study observations and caveats: It was reportedly found that TCR beta diversity was significantly higher in malignant thyroid tumors than in benign nodules, a difference seen in both blood and tumor samples.

The V call is TRBV2, the J call TRBJ1-1; TRBD1 might be the D (5 bases). This TCR derives from a female donor with papillary thyroid cancer or a benign thyroid nodule (not recorded which). Some clones in this sample may be carry-over from other donors' samples. Specimen: blood. This CDR3 reads CASSEAGAMNTEAFF. In DNA, the CDR3 is TGTGCCAGCAGTGAAGCTGGGGCCATGAACACTGAAGCTTTCTTT. Combining the CDR3 with reference TRBV2 and TRBJ1-1 gives the whole variable domain EPEVTQTPSHQVTQMGQEVILRCVPISNHLYFYWYRQILGQKVEFLVSFYNNEISEKSEIFDDQFSVERPDGSNFTLKIRSTKLEDSAMYFCASSEAGAMNTEAFFGQGTRLTVV.